Included here is one T cell receptor beta chain sequence, with context. Its antigen is not yet known. Nothing much larger sits one base from this clone, and base qualities are not available. The data derive from a study of blood T cell repertoires in COVID-19 (dated by TCRdb to about 2020). Some background on the complete study: Samples covering the acute and convalescent phases of COVID-19 were provided by collaborators in the United States, Italy and Spain. The prospective study material was composed of cDNA or gDNA derived from T cells, B-cell-depleted T cells, or PBMCs. The dataset comprised deeply sampled blood TCRbeta repertoires from subjects exposed to, actively infected with, or recovered from COVID-19. A freely available public database, intended as a resource for researchers studying the immune response to SARS-CoV-2, is where the repertoires were released. Samples were obtained from the ongoing ImmuneRACE study (first 160 participants) and from over 1,000 subjects provided by 6 global collaborators. A de-identified subject ID, COVID-19 status, age in years and sex were almost always included in the sample metadata. HLA class I and class II types, where available, came from metadata supplied by the sample provider rather than from assay-based typing.

The collaborating institutions used their own protocols to collect whole blood in K2EDTA tubes. Collaborator samples were shipped for TCRbeta analysis as frozen whole blood, isolated PBMCs, or DNA extracted from either sample type. General findings and caveats noted by the study authors: The amount of clinical and demographic metadata varied by source and participant and was provided uncurated.

The immunoSEQ Assay, a bias-controlled multiplex PCR, was used to amplify TCRbeta CDR3 regions from genomic DNA. Under the source paper's analysis protocol: Nucleated cell counts per sample were estimated from amplification of reference gene primers within the assay. To quantify the absolute abundance of each unique TCRbeta CDR3 rearrangement, sequence reads were collapsed and filtered. For each sample, productive Simpson clonality was calculated by taking the square root of Simpson's diversity index across productive rearrangements. TCRdb stores this immuneACCESS table with in-frame sequences only. Part of the clones is absent; in the studies checked, under half of the shortfall reflects unresolved V genes, and no reason is known for the rest. Clonal size and the V and J genes are those of that table, whereas D and trimming came from the DNA. Within this sample are 120,000 or so clones, with about three quarters of them counted one time only. Around 2% of the sample lies in the top ten.

The sequencing input was peripheral blood. This TCR came from a woman in her sixties or seventies with acute or convalescent COVID-19.

CDR3 loop: CASSFQGGEQYF. Here is the DNA: TGTGCCAGCAGTTTTCAGGGAGGCGAGCAGTACTTC. The rearrangement combines TRBV27 with TRBJ2-7; TRBD2 is a possible D gene, resting on 6 matching bases. Based on the germline V gene (reference sequence), the CDR1 and CDR2 sequences are MNHEY and SMNVEV. From cysteine to phenylalanine, the CDR3 is 12 amino acids long. CDR3 DNA only is kept here, 36 bases in frame from base 1. V drops 3 bases and J drops 6 bases, leaving 9 bases in between.